The clone carrying this T cell receptor beta chain was found once. The target antigen is unknown. The CDR3 is 17 amino acids. V was cut by 1 base and J by 2 bases, with 16 bases left in between. Germline CDR1 reads SGHVS; CDR2 reads FQNEAQ. With 60 Vbeta and 13 Jbeta primers, the PCR was carried out. Libraries were prepared by immunoSEQ multiplex PCR; TCRdb keeps only in-frame clonotypes and omits some of them. The table shows 150,000 to 200,000 clones, with approximately 80% occurring only once. This record belongs to a study of cytomegalovirus exposure and HLA in healthy donors. Study in general: A previous analysis identified 90 million to 140 million unique TCR beta sequences derived from around 200 million T cells. Notes on the study in general: Investigators reported approximately 170 TCR beta chains as tied to cytomegalovirus.

Sequencing was done on a sample of PBMCs. V is TRBV7-8 and J is TRBJ2-3, with D possibly matching TRBD2 (7 bases). This receptor was taken from a man aged 18 to 30 in good health and CMV-seronegative. The CDR3 is CASSLDFGGGLTDTQYF. The CDR3 region has the DNA TGTGCCAGCAGCTTAGATTTCGGCGGGGGCCTCACAGATACGCAGTATTTT.